These T cell receptor beta chains were read from a single sample in a study of OX40 agonist ivuxolimab in advanced cancers. Some clones are missing from TCRdb's copy, which holds only in-frame ones; the method was immunoSEQ multiplex PCR. Of about 110,000 clones in the sample, approximately 90% were seen once. The material sequenced was CD4+ or CD8+ T cells sorted from blood, taken in a trial of the OX40 agonist ivuxolimab. The receptor set was obtained from an adult with an advanced solid tumor such as melanoma, head and neck, liver or kidney cancer. Each CDR3 is given with its conserved first and last residue. A D gene is named only where the DNA matches it firmly. Clone size is shown for a subset of rows, as once, few, many or a class of expanded clone.

j_gene: TRBJ2-3; v_gene: TRBV6-1; d_gene: -; abundance: -; CDR3aa: CASSSALLGTDTQYF; CDR3nt: TGTGCCAGCAGCTCCGCCCTGCTGGGCACAGATACGCAGTATTTT
j_gene: TRBJ1-5; v_gene: TRBV15; d_gene: TRBD1; abundance: few; CDR3aa: CATRRQGAGQPQHF; CDR3nt: TGTGCCACCAGAAGACAGGGGGCGGGTCAGCCCCAGCATTTT
j_gene: TRBJ1-1; v_gene: TRBV18; d_gene: -; abundance: -; CDR3aa: CASSESRGDTEAFF; CDR3nt: TGTGCCAGCTCAGAAAGCAGGGGAGACACTGAAGCTTTCTTT
j_gene: TRBJ2-2; v_gene: TRBV9; d_gene: TRBD2; abundance: once; CDR3aa: CASEPGLAGNTGELFF; CDR3nt: TGTGCCAGCGAGCCCGGGCTAGCGGGGAACACCGGGGAGCTGTTTTTT
j_gene: TRBJ2-7; v_gene: TRBV10-3; d_gene: -; abundance: -; CDR3aa: CAIRERLDYSSGEQYF; CDR3nt: TGTGCCATCCGGGAACGACTGGACTACTCCTCTGGAGAGCAGTACTTC
j_gene: TRBJ2-3; v_gene: TRBV11-2; d_gene: -; abundance: -; CDR3aa: CASSLGTPKADTQYF; CDR3nt: TGTGCCAGCAGCTTAGGTACCCCTAAAGCGGATACGCAGTATTTT
j_gene: TRBJ2-3; v_gene: TRBV9; d_gene: TRBD2; abundance: -; CDR3aa: CASSMTSGRTSTDTQYF; CDR3nt: TGTGCCAGCAGCATGACTAGCGGGAGGACTAGCACAGATACGCAGTATTTT
j_gene: TRBJ2-7; v_gene: TRBV7-8; d_gene: -; abundance: -; CDR3aa: CASSLGAGDEQYF; CDR3nt: TGTGCCAGCAGCTTAGGAGCCGGGGACGAGCAGTACTTC
j_gene: TRBJ2-2; v_gene: TRBV19; d_gene: TRBD1; abundance: once; CDR3aa: CASQGARTGELFF; CDR3nt: TGTGCCAGCCAGGGGGCGCGGACCGGGGAGCTGTTTTTT
j_gene: TRBJ2-1; v_gene: TRBV27; d_gene: -; abundance: -; CDR3aa: CASSSGRAYGEQFF; CDR3nt: TGTGCCAGCAGTTCCGGACGGGCGTATGGGGAGCAGTTCTTC
j_gene: TRBJ1-5; v_gene: TRBV29-1; d_gene: -; abundance: -; CDR3aa: CSVAVGQGDQPQHF; CDR3nt: TGCAGCGTAGCCGTTGGGCAGGGTGATCAGCCCCAGCATTTT
j_gene: TRBJ2-7; v_gene: TRBV28; d_gene: TRBD1; abundance: -; CDR3aa: CASTHERGLYEQYF; CDR3nt: TGTGCCAGCACCCACGAGAGGGGGCTCTACGAGCAGTACTTC
j_gene: TRBJ1-2; v_gene: TRBV5-4; d_gene: -; abundance: -; CDR3aa: CASSLNRGDYGYTF; CDR3nt: TGTGCCAGCAGCTTGAATCGGGGCGACTATGGCTACACCTTC
j_gene: TRBJ1-4; v_gene: TRBV30; d_gene: TRBD1; abundance: -; CDR3aa: CAWGGETGGEVEKLFF; CDR3nt: TGTGCCTGGGGTGGCGAAACAGGGGGAGAGGTTGAAAAACTGTTTTTT
j_gene: TRBJ2-1; v_gene: TRBV10-3; d_gene: TRBD1; abundance: -; CDR3aa: CAISQGQGPYNEQFF; CDR3nt: TGTGCCATCAGTCAGGGACAGGGTCCCTACAATGAGCAGTTCTTC
j_gene: TRBJ1-6; v_gene: TRBV5-1; d_gene: -; abundance: -; CDR3aa: CASTREYNSPLHF; CDR3nt: TGCGCCAGCACGAGAGAATATAATTCACCCCTCCACTTT
j_gene: TRBJ2-5; v_gene: TRBV9; d_gene: -; abundance: -; CDR3aa: CASSVHGETQYF; CDR3nt: TGTGCCAGCAGCGTACATGGAGAGACCCAGTACTTC
j_gene: TRBJ1-2; v_gene: TRBV30; d_gene: TRBD1; abundance: once; CDR3aa: CAWSETGWGYTF; CDR3nt: TGTGCCTGGAGTGAGACAGGGTGGGGCTACACCTTC
j_gene: TRBJ2-5; v_gene: TRBV19; d_gene: -; abundance: -; CDR3aa: CASSTVGGSQYF; CDR3nt: TGTGCCAGTAGTACTGTGGGAGGATCCCAGTACTTC
j_gene: TRBJ1-1; v_gene: TRBV28; d_gene: -; abundance: once; CDR3aa: CASSLPRGVTEAFF; CDR3nt: TGTGCCAGCAGTCTCCCTCGGGGGGTCACTGAAGCTTTCTTT
j_gene: TRBJ2-3; v_gene: TRBV9; d_gene: TRBD2; abundance: -; CDR3aa: CASSVAAGASDTQYF; CDR3nt: TGTGCCAGCAGCGTAGCGGCGGGAGCATCAGATACGCAGTATTTT
j_gene: TRBJ1-2; v_gene: TRBV19; d_gene: TRBD1; abundance: -; CDR3aa: CARVPGQGEYGYTF; CDR3nt: TGTGCCAGAGTCCCGGGACAGGGCGAGTATGGCTACACCTTC
j_gene: TRBJ2-7; v_gene: TRBV5-1; d_gene: -; abundance: -; CDR3aa: CASRGLQSTTEQYF; CDR3nt: TGCGCCAGCAGGGGGCTACAGTCCACTACGGAGCAGTACTTC
j_gene: TRBJ1-4; v_gene: TRBV14; d_gene: -; abundance: -; CDR3aa: CASSNNEKLFF; CDR3nt: TGTGCCAGCAGCAATAATGAAAAACTGTTTTTT
j_gene: TRBJ2-2; v_gene: TRBV6-4; d_gene: -; abundance: -; CDR3aa: CASSAGSRELFF; CDR3nt: TGTGCCAGCAGTGCCGGGAGCCGGGAGCTGTTTTTT
j_gene: TRBJ2-3; v_gene: TRBV5-8; d_gene: TRBD1; abundance: -; CDR3aa: CASSLAQGVSDTQYF; CDR3nt: TGTGCCAGCAGCTTGGCACAGGGGGTATCAGATACGCAGTATTTT
j_gene: TRBJ2-7; v_gene: TRBV6-5; d_gene: TRBD1; abundance: -; CDR3aa: CASSYSGTGDIDEQYF; CDR3nt: TGTGCCAGCAGTTACTCGGGGACAGGGGATATCGACGAGCAGTACTTC
j_gene: TRBJ2-5; v_gene: TRBV15; d_gene: -; abundance: -; CDR3aa: CATSSPAAYQETQYF; CDR3nt: TGTGCCACCAGCAGCCCCGCGGCGTACCAAGAGACCCAGTACTTC
j_gene: TRBJ2-5; v_gene: TRBV5-4; d_gene: -; abundance: -; CDR3aa: CASSLGRIPTQETQYF; CDR3nt: TGTGCCAGCAGCTTGGGACGGATACCGACACAAGAGACCCAGTACTTC
j_gene: TRBJ2-7; v_gene: TRBV28; d_gene: -; abundance: -; CDR3aa: CASTPLTPLEQYF; CDR3nt: TGTGCCAGCACCCCCCTCACCCCCCTCGAGCAGTACTTC
j_gene: TRBJ1-1; v_gene: TRBV7-9; d_gene: -; abundance: -; CDR3aa: CATQAPTLNTEAFF; CDR3nt: TGTGCCACTCAGGCGCCCACCCTGAACACTGAAGCTTTCTTT
j_gene: TRBJ1-2; v_gene: TRBV6-6; d_gene: -; abundance: -; CDR3aa: CASSPTGTGYTF; CDR3nt: TGTGCCAGCAGTCCCACAGGGACTGGCTACACCTTC
j_gene: TRBJ2-7; v_gene: TRBV18; d_gene: TRBD2; abundance: -; CDR3aa: CASSPPGGLIYEQYF; CDR3nt: TGTGCCAGCTCACCACCGGGAGGGCTTATCTACGAGCAGTACTTC
j_gene: TRBJ2-1; v_gene: TRBV14; d_gene: TRBD2; abundance: -; CDR3aa: CASSRSSGSNEQFF; CDR3nt: TGTGCCAGCAGCCGGTCTAGCGGGAGCAATGAGCAGTTCTTC
j_gene: TRBJ2-5; v_gene: TRBV5-8; d_gene: TRBD2; abundance: -; CDR3aa: CASSTKGLGGETQYF; CDR3nt: TGTGCCAGCAGCACCAAGGGACTAGGCGGAGAGACCCAGTACTTC
j_gene: TRBJ2-7; v_gene: TRBV6-1; d_gene: -; abundance: -; CDR3aa: CAGGNSYEQYF; CDR3nt: TGTGCCGGGGGAAACTCCTACGAGCAGTACTTC
j_gene: TRBJ1-2; v_gene: TRBV6-5; d_gene: -; abundance: -; CDR3aa: CASSQGRVFNYGYTF; CDR3nt: TGTGCCAGCTCGCAGGGGAGGGTCTTTAACTATGGCTACACCTTC
j_gene: TRBJ2-7; v_gene: TRBV11-3; d_gene: TRBD1; abundance: -; CDR3aa: CASSIPGGINEQYF; CDR3nt: TGTGCCAGCAGCATCCCAGGGGGCATTAACGAGCAGTACTTC
j_gene: TRBJ2-2; v_gene: TRBV6-4; d_gene: TRBD2; abundance: -; CDR3aa: CASSDSSGEGSGELFF; CDR3nt: TGTGCCAGCAGTGACTCAAGTGGGGAGGGATCCGGGGAGCTGTTTTTT
j_gene: TRBJ1-1; v_gene: TRBV10-3; d_gene: -; abundance: -; CDR3aa: CAISERGINTEAFF; CDR3nt: TGTGCCATCAGTGAACGGGGAATCAACACTGAAGCTTTCTTT
j_gene: TRBJ2-7; v_gene: TRBV28; d_gene: -; abundance: -; CDR3aa: CASRSRPYEQYF; CDR3nt: TGTGCCAGCAGATCAAGGCCCTACGAGCAGTACTTC
j_gene: TRBJ2-4; v_gene: TRBV5-4; d_gene: TRBD2; abundance: -; CDR3aa: CASSAGGWVQYF; CDR3nt: TGTGCCAGCAGCGCCGGGGGGTGGGTTCAGTACTTC
j_gene: TRBJ2-3; v_gene: TRBV28; d_gene: -; abundance: -; CDR3aa: CASSLGGASESTDTQYF; CDR3nt: TGTGCCAGCTCTTTAGGGGGGGCTAGCGAAAGCACAGATACGCAGTATTTT
j_gene: TRBJ2-2; v_gene: TRBV9; d_gene: TRBD2; abundance: medium-sized; CDR3aa: CASSGASGNTGELFF; CDR3nt: TGTGCCAGCAGCGGGGCTAGCGGCAACACCGGGGAGCTGTTTTTT
j_gene: TRBJ2-5; v_gene: TRBV7-2; d_gene: -; abundance: once; CDR3aa: CASSPYQETQYF; CDR3nt: TGTGCCAGCAGCCCCTATCAAGAGACCCAGTACTTC